This is a list of T cell receptor beta chains from one sample in a study of cytotoxic CD8 clonotypes in ibrutinib-treated CLL. Sequencing used immunoSEQ multiplex PCR; TCRdb keeps in-frame clones, though not all of them. The table shows around 250,000 clones, with roughly 74% occurring only once. The sample in question was PBMCs, obtained after 24 months of ibrutinib treatment. The receptors originated from a human donor with chronic lymphocytic leukemia. CDR3s include the opening cysteine and the closing phenylalanine or tryptophan. Each record gives: clone size, J gene, V gene, D gene, CDR3 protein. The D gene is left open where the match is weak. Only part of the rows carry a size: once, few, many, or a class if the clone is expanded.

clone_size: .
j_call: TRBJ2-5
v_call: TRBV11-2
d_call: TRBD1
cdr3_aa: CASSQGQGQETQYF

clone_size: .
j_call: TRBJ2-7
v_call: TRBV6-1
d_call: .
cdr3_aa: CASNQGHDSYEQYF

clone_size: .
j_call: TRBJ1-1
v_call: TRBV15
d_call: .
cdr3_aa: CATSRGGEFMNTEAFF

clone_size: .
j_call: TRBJ2-1
v_call: TRBV18
d_call: TRBD2
cdr3_aa: CASSPLAGIANEQFF

clone_size: .
j_call: TRBJ2-1
v_call: TRBV28
d_call: .
cdr3_aa: CASSFASAPEQFF

clone_size: .
j_call: TRBJ2-3
v_call: TRBV7-2
d_call: TRBD2
cdr3_aa: CASSLRLADSTDTQYF

clone_size: .
j_call: TRBJ2-7
v_call: TRBV6-5
d_call: .
cdr3_aa: CASTPPIPGSYEQYF

clone_size: .
j_call: TRBJ1-4
v_call: TRBV9
d_call: .
cdr3_aa: CASSMKQTNEKLFF

clone_size: .
j_call: TRBJ1-5
v_call: TRBV6-5
d_call: TRBD1
cdr3_aa: CASSYGTETPQHF

clone_size: .
j_call: TRBJ2-1
v_call: TRBV29-1
d_call: .
cdr3_aa: CSVEGTIPSYNEQFF

clone_size: .
j_call: TRBJ2-7
v_call: TRBV7-8
d_call: .
cdr3_aa: CASSPTHGSYEQYF

clone_size: few
j_call: TRBJ2-7
v_call: TRBV29-1
d_call: .
cdr3_aa: CSVGTDPYEQYF

clone_size: .
j_call: TRBJ2-1
v_call: TRBV7-9
d_call: TRBD1
cdr3_aa: CASRGTGQTNEQFF

clone_size: .
j_call: TRBJ2-7
v_call: TRBV27
d_call: TRBD1
cdr3_aa: CASSFGTGSEQYF

clone_size: few
j_call: TRBJ1-2
v_call: TRBV5-1
d_call: .
cdr3_aa: CASSLSEEAGYTF

clone_size: .
j_call: TRBJ2-1
v_call: TRBV30
d_call: TRBD2
cdr3_aa: CAWNGFLAGDNEQFF

clone_size: .
j_call: TRBJ2-3
v_call: TRBV9
d_call: .
cdr3_aa: CASRSGWNTDTQYF

clone_size: .
j_call: TRBJ2-5
v_call: TRBV29-1
d_call: .
cdr3_aa: CSAVTVIQETQYF

clone_size: .
j_call: TRBJ2-7
v_call: TRBV6-5
d_call: .
cdr3_aa: CASSLRFSYEQYF

clone_size: once
j_call: TRBJ2-2
v_call: TRBV2
d_call: .
cdr3_aa: CASIQENTGELFF

clone_size: .
j_call: TRBJ1-1
v_call: TRBV6-6
d_call: .
cdr3_aa: CASSETKGTEAFF

clone_size: .
j_call: TRBJ2-5
v_call: TRBV7-8
d_call: .
cdr3_aa: CASSLVGSRETQYF

clone_size: .
j_call: TRBJ2-7
v_call: TRBV4-3
d_call: TRBD2
cdr3_aa: CASSQEVITSGDSYEQYF

clone_size: .
j_call: TRBJ2-7
v_call: TRBV28
d_call: TRBD1
cdr3_aa: CASSAGTGFSEQYF

clone_size: .
j_call: TRBJ2-1
v_call: TRBV6-5
d_call: TRBD2
cdr3_aa: CASSSQRGSSYNEQFF